Shown below are 7 T cell receptor beta chains from a single sample sequenced in a study of blood T cell repertoires in COVID-19. Clones were sequenced by immunoSEQ multiplex PCR, and TCRdb holds only the in-frame ones, with some missing. The table shows 330,000 or so clones, with around 87% occurring only once. The sequenced material came from PBMCs or T cells enriched from blood (not recorded which). The receptor set was obtained from a man aged 35-49 years in a cohort exposed to, infected with or recovered from COVID-19 (not recorded which).

The J gene is TRBJ1-2, the V gene TRBV28; 7 bases align to TRBD1. With V trimmed by 4 bases and J by 4 bases, 6 bases remained unmatched. Germline CDR1 MDHEN, CDR2 SYDVKM. The CDR3 sequence is 14 residues long. The CDR3 DNA follows: TGTGCCAGCAGTTCCCCGGGACAGACCTATGGCTACACCTTC. It specifies CASSSPGQTYGYTF.

The chain links TRBV27 to TRBJ1-1, with D perhaps matching TRBD1 (6 bases). Looked up from germline, CDR1 is MNHEY and CDR2 is SMNVEV (reference sequence). The V end lost 2 bases, the J end lost 1 base, and 8 bases lay between the germline ends. CDR3 length equals 14 residues. The CDR3 DNA follows: TGTGCCAGCAGTTTAGGGACACAGAACACTGAAGCTTTCTTT. Translating gives CASSLGTQNTEAFF.

The chain recombines TRBV5-3 with TRBJ2-7, with a possible D match to TRBD2 (6 bases). TRBV5-3 qualifies as an ORF whose function is uncertain. V lost 1 base to trimming and J lost 0 bases, with 8 bases between them. This CDR3 spans 14 amino acids. CDR3 sequence (DNA): TGTGCCAGAAGCTTGCCGGGAGTCTCCTACGAGCAGTACTTC. Protein product: CARSLPGVSYEQYF.

The CDR3 reads CASSGTGLAGTGELFF. The CDR3, as DNA: TGCGCCAGCAGTGGAACGGGACTAGCGGGAACCGGGGAGCTGTTTTTT. The chain joins TRBV5-1 to TRBJ2-2; 13 bases align to TRBD2. Germline CDR1 and CDR2: SGHRS and YFSETQ. The CDR3 is 16 amino acids. After removal of 5 bases from V and 5 bases from J, the junction contained 6 bases not matched to a gene.

The chain links TRBV18 to TRBJ1-1, with unresolved D. Germline V gene data show CDR1 as KGHSH and CDR2 as LQKENI. The ends were cut back, 3 bases at V and 1 base at J, with 9 bases in the middle. The CDR3 consists of 14 residues. The DNA for the CDR3 is TGTGCCAGCTCACCCCCCATCGGGAACACTGAAGCTTTCTTT. This codes for CASSPPIGNTEAFF.

The chain recombines TRBV19 with TRBJ1-1, with D hard to call. The CDR3 extends over 14 amino acids. Germline CDR1 reads LNHDA; CDR2 reads SQIVND (reference sequence). V shed 5 bases and J shed 1 base, with 11 bases lying between them. The chain's CDR3 is CASSDPGGNTEAFF. CDR3 in DNA: TGTGCCAGTAGTGACCCCGGCGGGAACACTGAAGCTTTCTTT.

This rearrangement joins TRBV19 to TRBJ2-5, with D perhaps matching TRBD1 (6 bases). The CDR3 runs to 13 residues. CDR1 and CDR2 from the germline V gene are LNHDA and SQIVND (reference sequence). Trimming left V 10 bases short and J 5 bases short, with 17 bases between. CDR3 nucleotide sequence: TGTGCCACCTCGGACAGATCTGTGGAGACCCAGTACTTC. It is translated as CATSDRSVETQYF.